The 7 T cell receptor beta chains in this list originate from one sample, sequenced in a study of PD-1 blockade in classical Hodgkin lymphoma. Profiled with immunoSEQ multiplex PCR; TCRdb holds only in-frame clones, not every one. The sample includes 15,000 or so clones, roughly 86% seen only once; the top ten take less than 1%. This sample's time point: cycle 4 day 1 (C4D1), after 5 to 7 weeks of nivolumab. Brentuximab vedotin exposure varied, and every patient relapsed after autologous stem cell transplantation. Magnetic negative selection was used to purify CD4+ T cells from thawed PBMCs. The sample consisted of CD4+ T cells from blood, taken before the fourth cycle of nivolumab. These receptor sequences come from a human donor with classical Hodgkin lymphoma.

This chain connects TRBV7-7 to TRBJ2-5; 9 bases agree with TRBD1. V was pared by 3 bases and J by 5 bases, with 7 bases of the junction left unmatched. Germline V gene sequence: CDR1 SSHAT, CDR2 FNYEAQ (reference sequence). The CDR3 sequence is 15 residues long. The CDR3 DNA reads as TGTGCCAGCAGCTTCGACAGGGGGGTTTCGGAGACCCAGTACTTC. Translated: CASSFDRGVSETQYF.

The chain has TRBV10-3 and TRBJ2-7, with 9 positions matching TRBD1. Germline CDR1 and CDR2: ENHRY and SYGVKD. The trim removed 3 bases at V and 7 bases at J, leaving 7 bases unmatched. The CDR3 consists of 14 residues. The CDR3: CAISDTGGVREQYF. CDR3 DNA: TGTGCCATCAGTGACACAGGGGGCGTTAGGGAGCAGTACTTC.

The DNA of the CDR3 is TGTGCCAGCAGCTTCCCCTTAGTGAGGCGCACAGATACGCAGTATTTT. The encoded protein is CASSFPLVRRTDTQYF. The chain joins TRBV5-6 to TRBJ2-3, with D unclear. This CDR3 has 16 residues. Germline assignment: CDR1 SGHDT and CDR2 YYEEEE. Deletions cut 2 bases from V and 1 base from J, with 14 bases between.

The J gene is TRBJ2-3, the V gene TRBV13, with 9 bases that match TRBD2. Germline trimming cut 1 base from V and 6 bases from J; bases unmatched to any gene: 17. This CDR3 is 19 amino acids long. The germline gives CDR1 PRHDT, CDR2 FYEKMQ (reference sequence). The CDR3 here is CASSLVFRRGGPHWDTQYF. The CDR3 DNA sequence: TGTGCCAGCAGCTTAGTATTTCGGCGGGGGGGGCCACATTGGGATACGCAGTATTTT.

This chain connects TRBV5-1 to TRBJ2-7; the D gene is possibly TRBD1 (6 bases). Between the trimmed V and J ends, which lost 4 bases and 2 bases, there was a span of 28 bases. Germline V gene lookup returns CDR1 SGHRS and CDR2 YFSETQ. CDR3 size: 19 residues. The chain's CDR3 is CASSAFTGGARAGTYEQYF. CDR3 bases: TGCGCCAGCAGCGCGTTCACTGGGGGCGCTCGGGCCGGAACCTACGAGCAGTACTTC. Based on the CDR3 plus reference TRBV5-1 and TRBJ2-7, the full variable domain is KAGVTQTPRYLIKTRGQQVTLSCSPISGHRSVSWYQQTPGQGLQFLFEYFSETQRNKGNFPGRFSGRQFSNSRSEMNVSTLELGDSALYLCASSAFTGGARAGTYEQYFGPGTRLTVT.

The gene calls are TRBV7-9 and TRBJ1-1; no firm D call. V was clipped by 4 bases and J by 5 bases, with 11 bases between them. The CDR3 totals 13 residues. Germline CDR1 is SEHNR and CDR2 is FQNEAQ (reference sequence). The CDR3 spells CASSSTTETEAFF. The CDR3 DNA is TGTGCCAGCAGCTCCACTACAGAGACTGAAGCTTTCTTT.

The chain recombines TRBV18 with TRBJ1-1, with D possibly TRBD1 on 5 matching bases. CDR1 and CDR2 (germline): KGHSH, LQKENI. The CDR3 is 17 amino acids. The V gene lost 2 bases and the J gene lost 4 bases, with 20 bases spanning the gap. In DNA form, the CDR3 reads TGTGCCAGCTCACCAAGGGAATCGGCTCTCGGGGGCACTGAAGCTTTCTTT. Its translation: CASSPRESALGGTEAFF.